This TCR beta chain came from a study of OX40 agonist ivuxolimab in advanced cancers. Looking at the study overall: The dose of intravenous ivuxolimab that patients received every 2 weeks ranged from 0.01 to 10 mg/kg. Hepatocellular carcinoma, melanoma, renal cell or head and neck cancer occurred in dose-escalation patients.

Study results and limitations: CD8+ T cells were the subset that, on average, had more expanded clones than CD4+. Expanded peripheral T cells had an undetermined antigen specificity.

Concerning this clone itself: Its antigen is still unknown.

The table came from immunoSEQ multiplex PCR; TCRdb's copy has only in-frame clones and leaves some out. The sample includes some 59,000 clones, about 90% of them seen just once. Here the sequenced sample was CD4+ or CD8+ T cells sorted from blood, taken in a trial of the OX40 agonist ivuxolimab. This TCR derives from an adult with an advanced solid tumor such as melanoma, head and neck, liver or kidney cancer.

CDR3 sequence (DNA): TGTGCCAGCAGTAAAGGGACTAGCGGGAGGGCCGTCGAGACCCAGTACTTC. Translation gives CASSKGTSGRAVETQYF. The chain has TRBV6-1 and TRBJ2-5, with TRBD2 matching over 16 bases. CDR3 length equals 17 residues. Trimming cost V 5 bases and J 5 bases; bases outside gene matches: 8. In germline, CDR1 is MNHNS, CDR2 SASEGT.